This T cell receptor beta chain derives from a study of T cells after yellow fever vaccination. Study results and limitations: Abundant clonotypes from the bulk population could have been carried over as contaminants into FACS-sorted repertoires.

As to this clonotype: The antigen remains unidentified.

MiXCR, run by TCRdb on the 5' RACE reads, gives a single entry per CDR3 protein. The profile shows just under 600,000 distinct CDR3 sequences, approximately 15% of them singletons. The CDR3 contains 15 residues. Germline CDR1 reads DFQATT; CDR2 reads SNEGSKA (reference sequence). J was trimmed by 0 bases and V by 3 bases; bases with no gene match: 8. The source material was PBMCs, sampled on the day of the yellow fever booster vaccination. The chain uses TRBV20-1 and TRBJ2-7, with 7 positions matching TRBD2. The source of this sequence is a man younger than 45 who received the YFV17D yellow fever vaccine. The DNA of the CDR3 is TGCAGTGCTAGGGAGATAGCGGGTAGCTCCTACGAGCAGTACTTC. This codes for CSAREIAGSSYEQYF.